This TCR beta chain was captured in a study of T cell changes during pregnancy in multiple sclerosis. The J segment lost 4 bases and the V segment lost 4 bases, leaving 6 bases of the junction unmatched. This CDR3 has 17 amino acids. In germline, CDR1 is SGHDN, CDR2 FVKESK. Using immunoSEQ multiplex PCR, the repertoire was profiled, and TCRdb retains in-frame clones only, with some absent. The profile shows 70,000 to 80,000 clones, roughly 94% of them singletons. The receptor was derived from a female donor with multiple sclerosis, enrolled in a pregnancy study. The chain couples TRBV14 to TRBJ2-2; TRBD2 agrees at 13 bases. The material sequenced was peripheral blood, taken in the third trimester of pregnancy. The CDR3 bases are TGTGCCAGCAGCCTACTAGCGGGGGGGCCGGGCACCGGGGAGCTGTTTTTT. It translates to CASSLLAGGPGTGELFF. The full variable domain, in which reference TRBV14 and TRBJ2-2 provide the parts outside the CDR3, is EAGVTQFPSHSVIEKGQTVTLRCDPISGHDNLYWYRRVMGKEIKFLLHFVKESKQDESGMPNNRFLAERTGGTYSTLKVQPAELEDSGVYFCASSLLAGGPGTGELFFGEGSRLTVL.